This T cell receptor (beta chain) was documented in a study of blood T cell repertoires in COVID-19. Whole-study context: Acute and convalescent COVID-19 samples came from the United States, Italy and Spain.

V lost 5 bases, J lost 1 base, and 6 bases stayed unmatched. Germline CDR1 GTSNPN, CDR2 SVGIG (reference sequence). The CDR3 covers 14 residues. In the authors' workflow: How many nucleated cells were present was estimated from reference gene primer amplification. The data were produced by immunoSEQ multiplex PCR, yet TCRdb's version contains in-frame clones alone and is incomplete. V, J and clone size are taken as reported in that table, and D and trimming were inferred from the DNA itself. Altogether about 260,000 clones are present, roughly nine tenths being singletons, with the ten largest covering about 3%.

Specimen: PBMCs or T cells enriched from blood (not recorded which). J is TRBJ1-1 and V is TRBV30; 8 positions match TRBD1. The sequence was collected from a woman aged 45-60 years who had recovered from COVID-19. CDR3 DNA: TGTGCCTGGGACAGGGGACAGGAGAACACTGAAGCTTTCTTT. Protein product: CAWDRGQENTEAFF.